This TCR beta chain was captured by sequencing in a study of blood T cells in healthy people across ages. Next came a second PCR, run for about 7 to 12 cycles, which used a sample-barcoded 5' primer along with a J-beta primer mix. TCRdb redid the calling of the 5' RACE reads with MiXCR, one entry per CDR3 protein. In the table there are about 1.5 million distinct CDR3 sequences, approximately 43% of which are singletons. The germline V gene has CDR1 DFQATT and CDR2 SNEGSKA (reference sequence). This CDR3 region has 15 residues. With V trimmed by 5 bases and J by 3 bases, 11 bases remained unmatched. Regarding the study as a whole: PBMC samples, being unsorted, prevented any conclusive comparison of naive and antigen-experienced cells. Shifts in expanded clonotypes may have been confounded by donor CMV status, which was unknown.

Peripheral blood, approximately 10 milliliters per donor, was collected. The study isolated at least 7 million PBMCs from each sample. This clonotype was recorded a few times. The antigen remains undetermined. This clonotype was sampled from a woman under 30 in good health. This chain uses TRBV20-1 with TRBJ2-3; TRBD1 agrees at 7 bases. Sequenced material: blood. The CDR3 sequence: CSAYKQGLVTDTQYF. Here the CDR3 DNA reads TGCAGTGCTTATAAACAGGGGTTGGTTACAGATACGCAGTATTTT.